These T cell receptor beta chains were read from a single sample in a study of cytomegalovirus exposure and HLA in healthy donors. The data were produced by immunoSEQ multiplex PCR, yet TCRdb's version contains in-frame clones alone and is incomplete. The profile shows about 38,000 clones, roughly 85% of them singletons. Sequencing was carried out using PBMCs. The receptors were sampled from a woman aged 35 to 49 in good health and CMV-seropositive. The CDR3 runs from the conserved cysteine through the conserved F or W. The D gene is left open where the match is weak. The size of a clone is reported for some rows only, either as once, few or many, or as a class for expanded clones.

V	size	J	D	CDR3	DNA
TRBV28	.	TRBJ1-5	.	CASSFGASQPQHF	TGTGCCAGCAGTTTTGGGGCCTCTCAGCCCCAGCATTTT
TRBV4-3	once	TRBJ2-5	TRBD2	CASSQDLTSGETQYF	TGCGCCAGCAGCCAAGATTTGACTAGCGGGGAGACCCAGTACTTC
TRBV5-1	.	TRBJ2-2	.	CASSLNPRSHTGELFF	TGCGCCAGCAGCTTGAATCCTCGGTCACACACCGGGGAGCTGTTTTTT
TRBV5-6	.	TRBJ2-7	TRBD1	CASSLAGGEQYF	TGTGCCAGCAGCTTGGCAGGGGGCGAGCAGTACTTC
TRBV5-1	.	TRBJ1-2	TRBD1	CASSLDRGYGYTF	TGCGCCAGCAGCTTGGACAGGGGTTATGGCTACACCTTC
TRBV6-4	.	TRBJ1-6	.	CASSASPGNSPLHF	TGTGCCAGCAGTGCCTCGCCCGGGAATTCACCCCTCCACTTT
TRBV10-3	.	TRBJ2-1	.	CAISAETGYNEQFF	TGTGCCATCAGTGCAGAGACAGGATACAATGAGCAGTTCTTC
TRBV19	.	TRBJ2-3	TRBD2	CASSSDGTSGSDTQYF	TGTGCCAGTAGTTCCGACGGGACTAGCGGCTCAGATACGCAGTATTTT
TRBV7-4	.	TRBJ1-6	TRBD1	CASSPDRVTNNSPLHF	TGTGCCAGCAGTCCAGACAGGGTTACTAATAATTCACCCCTCCACTTT
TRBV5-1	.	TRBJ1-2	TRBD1	CASSGPGQGSGYTF	TGCGCCAGCAGCGGCCCGGGACAGGGGAGCGGCTACACCTTC
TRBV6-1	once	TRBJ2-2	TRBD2	CASSGTSGVLNTGELFF	TGTGCCAGCAGTGGGACTAGCGGGGTATTGAACACCGGGGAGCTGTTTTTT
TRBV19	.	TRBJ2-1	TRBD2	CASTPTSGGFNEQFF	TGTGCCAGTACCCCGACTAGCGGGGGGTTTAATGAGCAGTTCTTC
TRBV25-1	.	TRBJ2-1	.	CASSVQQGSSYNEQFF	TGTGCCAGCAGTGTCCAACAGGGAAGCTCCTACAATGAGCAGTTCTTC
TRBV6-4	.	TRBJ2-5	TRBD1	CASSPGQGQETQYF	TGTGCCAGCAGTCCGGGACAGGGCCAAGAGACCCAGTACTTC
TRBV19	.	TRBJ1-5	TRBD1	CASMGKTGPNQPQHF	TGTGCCAGTATGGGTAAGACAGGGCCCAATCAGCCCCAGCATTTT
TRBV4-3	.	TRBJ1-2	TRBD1	CASSQEEGQAYGYTF	TGCGCCAGCAGCCAAGAGGAGGGACAGGCGTATGGCTACACCTTC
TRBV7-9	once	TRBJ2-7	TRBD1	CASSFATGDEQYF	TGTGCCAGCAGCTTCGCGACAGGGGACGAGCAGTACTTC
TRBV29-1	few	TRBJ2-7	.	CSVEVGVSYEQYF	TGCAGCGTTGAAGTCGGGGTAAGCTACGAGCAGTACTTC
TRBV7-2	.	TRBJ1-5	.	CASSLAFIQPQHF	TGTGCCAGCAGCTTAGCCTTTATACAGCCCCAGCATTTT
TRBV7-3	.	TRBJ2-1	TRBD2	CASSLGGLSGDEQFF	TGTGCCAGCAGCTTAGGGGGGCTTAGCGGGGATGAGCAGTTCTTC
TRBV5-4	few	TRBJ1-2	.	CASSAPDTYNYGYTF	TGTGCCAGCAGCGCCCCGGACACTTATAACTATGGCTACACCTTC
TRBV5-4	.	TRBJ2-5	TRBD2	CASSRGLGGGIQETQYF	TGTGCCAGCAGCCGCGGGTTAGGCGGGGGGATTCAAGAGACCCAGTACTTC
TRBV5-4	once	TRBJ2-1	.	CASSSRENEQFF	TGTGCCAGCAGCTCTCGGGAGAATGAGCAGTTCTTC
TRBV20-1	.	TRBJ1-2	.	CSATQGYTF	TGCAGTGCCACACAGGGCTACACCTTC
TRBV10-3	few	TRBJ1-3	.	CAIRDSSGNTIYF	TGTGCCATCAGGGACAGCTCTGGAAACACCATATATTTT
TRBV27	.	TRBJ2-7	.	CASSWQGSYEQYF	TGTGCCAGCAGTTGGCAGGGGTCCTACGAGCAGTACTTC
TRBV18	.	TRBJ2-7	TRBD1	CASSPQGQSYEQYF	TGTGCCAGCTCACCCCAGGGACAGTCCTACGAGCAGTACTTC